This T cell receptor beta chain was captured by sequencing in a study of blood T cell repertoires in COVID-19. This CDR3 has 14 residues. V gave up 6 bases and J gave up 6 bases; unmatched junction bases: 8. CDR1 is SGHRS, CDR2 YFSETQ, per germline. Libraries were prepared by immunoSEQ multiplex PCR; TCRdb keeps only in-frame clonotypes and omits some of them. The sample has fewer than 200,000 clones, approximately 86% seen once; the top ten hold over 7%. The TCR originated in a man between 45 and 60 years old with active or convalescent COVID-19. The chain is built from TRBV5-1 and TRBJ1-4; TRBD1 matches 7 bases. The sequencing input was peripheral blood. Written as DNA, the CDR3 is TGCGCCAGCAACCCCGGGACAGCGGATGAAAAACTGTTTTTT. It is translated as CASNPGTADEKLFF.